The present T cell receptor (beta chain) was sequenced within a study of OX40 agonist ivuxolimab in advanced cancers. Background on the study: In this trial design, patients received ivuxolimab intravenously at 0.01 to 10 mg/kg every 2 weeks. It was permissible to have had prior anti-PD-1, anti-PD-L1 or anti-CTLA-4 therapy, and approximately 40% had some.

The protocol was immunoSEQ multiplex PCR, while the TCRdb copy is restricted to in-frame clones and leaves out a portion. The sample has under 85,000 clones; 93% are singletons. The sequence derives from an adult with an advanced solid tumor such as melanoma, head and neck, liver or kidney cancer. Here the sequenced sample was CD4+ or CD8+ T cells sorted from blood, taken in a trial of the OX40 agonist ivuxolimab.

The CDR3 DNA reads as TGTGCCAGCAGTGGACACGGCTTCTACGAGCAGTACTTC. Translation: CASSGHGFYEQYF. The chain recombines TRBV27 with TRBJ2-7; TRBD1 might be the D (5 bases). V lost 5 bases and J lost 3, with 11 bases in between. CDR3 size: 13 residues. Germline CDR1 reads MNHEY; CDR2 reads SMNVEV (reference sequence).